The T cell receptor beta chain under discussion was sequenced for a study of blood T cell repertoires in COVID-19. As for the study in general: Samples taken during acute and convalescent COVID-19 were collected in the United States, Italy and Spain. From T cells, B-cell-depleted T cells, or PBMCs came the material, which was cDNA or gDNA.

Original processing methods: Using reference gene primer amplification, nucleated cell counts were estimated. Profiling relied on immunoSEQ multiplex PCR, and the TCRdb table lists in-frame clones only, not all of them. That table is the source of V, J and clone size, and D and trimming were worked out from the DNA. Here the sample spans about 90,000 clones, 80% being singletons. V lost 8 bases and J 7 bases, leaving 9 bases between the germline ends. This CDR3 region has 12 residues. Germline loops: CDR1 MNHEY, CDR2 SVGAGI. The TCR originated in a woman in her 70s with acute or convalescent COVID-19. J is TRBJ1-6 and V is TRBV6-5; maybe TRBD1 (6 bases). The specimen was peripheral blood. CDR3 DNA: TGTGCCAGCTCCCAGGGGAATTCACCCCTCCACTTT. This translates into CASSQGNSPLHF.